Presented here are 24 T cell receptor beta chains from one specimen sequenced in a study of blood T cell repertoires in COVID-19. This table comes from immunoSEQ multiplex PCR, and its TCRdb copy is limited to in-frame clones, with some not included. The profile shows about 58,000 clones, around nine tenths of them singletons. Sample: peripheral blood. The receptor set was obtained from a woman in her forties or fifties with active or convalescent COVID-19.

This clone has more than one count but fewer than ten. CDR3 DNA sequence: TGTGCTAGTGGTTTGGGGTCCAGGGGGCTGGCAGATACGCAGTATTTT. Translation: CASGLGSRGLADTQYF. The chain employs TRBV12-5 and TRBJ2-3, with 8 bases aligning to TRBD1. CDR3 length equals 16 residues. CDR1 LGHNT and CDR2 FRNRAP come from the germline V gene. V was pared by 1 base and J by 4 bases, with 7 bases of the junction left unmatched.

The J gene is TRBJ1-1, the V gene TRBV7-2, with TRBD1 identical over 9 bases. The CDR3 is 15 amino acids. The germline V gene encodes CDR1 SGHTA and CDR2 FQGNSA. Unmatched junction bases numbered 7, after V lost 5 bases and J lost 3 bases. The CDR3 here is CASSHADRGYTEAFF. In DNA, the CDR3 is TGTGCCAGCAGCCATGCGGACAGGGGCTACACTGAAGCTTTCTTT.

The gene calls are TRBV30 and TRBJ2-2; TRBD1 matches at 9 bases. Unmatched junction bases numbered 7, after V lost 7 bases and J lost 7 bases. The CDR3 has 13 residues. Germline CDR1 GTSNPN, CDR2 SVGIG (reference sequence). CDR3 sequence: CASLRQGVGELFF. For the CDR3, the DNA is TGTGCCTCATTAAGACAGGGGGTCGGGGAGCTGTTTTTT.

The chain links TRBV7-6 to TRBJ2-1; 10 nucleotides match TRBD2. The CDR3 is 16 amino acids. Germline V CDR1 and CDR2: SGHVS, FNYEAQ. V lost 2 bases and J lost 0; bases outside the gene matches: 1. The CDR3 coding sequence is TGTGCCAGCAGCTTACTAGCGGGAGTCTCCTACAATGAGCAGTTCTTC. Amino acid sequence: CASSLLAGVSYNEQFF.

The chain combines TRBV7-8 with TRBJ1-3; D is undetermined. The V end was cut by 2 bases, the J end by 10 bases, with 9 bases between. From germline, CDR1 is SGHVS and CDR2 FQNEAQ. The CDR3 consists of 12 residues. CDR3: CASSLSERTIYF. The CDR3 DNA reads TGTGCCAGCAGCTTAAGCGAGCGGACCATATATTTT.

The V and J genes are TRBV13 and TRBJ2-3; 10 nucleotides match TRBD2. This CDR3 is 16 amino acids long. V gave up 4 bases and J gave up 4 bases; unmatched junction bases: 8. CDR1 is PRHDT and CDR2 is FYEKMQ in the germline V gene (reference sequence). In DNA form, the CDR3 reads TGTGCCAGCAGCTCAATAGCGGGAGGCGGCTCAGATACGCAGTATTTT. This gives the protein CASSSIAGGGSDTQYF.

The chain couples TRBV3-1 (or the pseudogene TRBV3-2) to TRBJ2-1; tentative D call: TRBD2 (5 bases). The V gene's germline CDR1 is LGHDT and CDR2 YNNKEL (reference sequence). The V and J ends lost 1 base and 8 bases respectively, with 12 bases between them. The CDR3 sequence is 14 residues long. The CDR3 DNA sequence: TGTGCCAGCAGCCAAGGAACTAGTGTGGATGAGCAGTTCTTC. It is translated as CASSQGTSVDEQFF.

The chain combines TRBV12-3 or TRBV12-4 with TRBJ2-3, with D perhaps matching TRBD1 (6 bases). V was pared by 1 base and J by 14 bases, with 16 bases between. The CDR3 consists of 13 residues. The CDR3 sequence: CASSLGDTSSGYF. CDR3 DNA: TGTGCCAGCAGTTTAGGGGACACGAGCAGTGGGTATTTT.

The J gene is TRBJ2-7, the V gene TRBV27, with a weak D call TRBD2 (6 bases). The CDR3 loop spans 13 amino acids. The germline V gene has CDR1 MNHEY and CDR2 SMNVEV (reference sequence). V was clipped by 6 bases and J by 7 bases, with 16 bases between them. In DNA form, the CDR3 reads TGTGCCAGCAGCACCTCCGGCCGGGGGGAGCAGTACTTC. This sequence encodes CASSTSGRGEQYF.

This chain uses TRBV4-1 with TRBJ2-1; 10 bases map to TRBD2. Trimming took 4 bases from V and 7 from J; bases not matched to a gene: 10. This CDR3 is built from 16 residues. In germline, CDR1 is MGHRA, CDR2 YSYEKL. The CDR3 sequence: CASSRKAGGPGNEQFF. The CDR3 DNA follows: TGCGCCAGCAGCCGGAAAGCGGGAGGGCCGGGTAATGAGCAGTTCTTC.

The chain is built from TRBV18 and TRBJ2-7, with TRBD1 identical over 7 bases. Germline CDR1 reads KGHSH; CDR2 reads LQKENI. The CDR3 is 16 amino acids. V shed 2 bases, J shed 0 bases, and the junction held 7 bases outside the gene matches. CDR3 region: CASSPRDSDYSYEQYF. The CDR3 nucleotides are TGTGCCAGCTCACCAAGGGACAGCGACTACTCCTACGAGCAGTACTTC.

CDR3 sequence: CASSPRGGDQNNQPQHF. The CDR3 DNA follows: TGTGCCAGCAGTCCCCGGGGGGGGGATCAGAACAATCAGCCCCAGCATTTT. This chain connects TRBV6-2 or TRBV6-3 to TRBJ1-5, with a possible D match to TRBD1 (5 bases). Trimming pared 5 bases from V and 3 bases from J, leaving 20 bases between. The CDR3 covers 17 residues. From germline, CDR1 is MNHEY and CDR2 SVGEGT.

V usage is TRBV30 and J usage is TRBJ2-5; D may be TRBD2 (5 bases). Germline assignment: CDR1 GTSNPN and CDR2 SVGIG (reference sequence). There are 13 residues in the CDR3. V gave up 0 bases and J gave up 5 bases, with 10 bases separating them. For the CDR3, the DNA is TGTGCCTGGAGTGTAGGGAGCAGCGAGACCCAGTACTTC. This translates into CAWSVGSSETQYF.

V and J are TRBV18 and TRBJ1-1; tentative D call: TRBD1 (5 bases). Between the trimmed V and J ends, which lost 2 bases and 3 bases, there was a span of 16 bases. CDR3 length: 16 amino acids. Germline CDR1 KGHSH, CDR2 LQKENI. CDR3 in amino acids: CASSPRLGEGDTEAFF. The CDR3, as DNA: TGTGCCAGCTCACCAAGACTAGGAGAAGGGGACACTGAAGCTTTCTTT.

The chain links TRBV19 to TRBJ2-3, with 8 positions matching TRBD1. Germline V gene lookup returns CDR1 LNHDA and CDR2 SQIVND (reference sequence). The J segment lost 4 bases and the V segment lost 10 bases, leaving 13 bases of the junction unmatched. CDR3 length: 15 amino acids. The CDR3 here is CATTPPGGNADTQYF. Written as DNA, the CDR3 is TGTGCCACCACCCCCCCAGGGGGCAATGCAGATACGCAGTATTTT. The variable domain in full, with the rest retrieved from reference TRBV19 and TRBJ2-3, is DGGITQSPKYLFRKEGQNVTLSCEQNLNHDAMYWYRQDPGQGLRLIYYSQIVNDFQKGDIAEGYSVSREKKESFPLTVTSAQKNPTAFYLCATTPPGGNADTQYFGPGTRLTVL.

The chain carries TRBV20-1 and TRBJ1-2; 7 positions agree with TRBD1. With 6 bases clipped from V and 6 bases from J, the junction kept 4 bases outside the gene matches. The CDR3 runs 11 residues. Germline V gene data show CDR1 as DFQATT and CDR2 as SNEGSKA (reference sequence). This CDR3 reads CSAPGTDGYTF. CDR3 bases: TGCAGTGCCCCCGGGACAGATGGCTACACCTTC.

The chain combines TRBV27 with TRBJ2-7, with 7 bases that match TRBD2. From germline, CDR1 is MNHEY and CDR2 SMNVEV (reference sequence). V shed 10 bases and J 1 base; nucleotides not matched to a gene: 10. CDR3 length equals 14 residues. In DNA, the CDR3 is TGTGCCACTAGACTAGCTCAGTTTTCCTACGAGCAGTACTTC. Protein sequence: CATRLAQFSYEQYF.

Comments on this clone: One junction end disagrees with the germline gene, perhaps due to a read error. The chain carries TRBV12-3 or TRBV12-4 and TRBJ1-1, with D possibly matching TRBD1 (5 bases). The CDR3 runs to 13 residues. DNA for the CDR3: TGTGCCAGCTGTTTGGGGGGGTGGGTTGAAGCTTTCTTT. This sequence encodes CASCLGGWVEAFF.

Only one count was recorded for this clone. The chain carries TRBV6-5 and TRBJ2-1; TRBD1 agrees at 8 bases. The V segment lost 8 bases and the J segment 6 bases; nucleotides outside the gene matches: 9. Per germline, CDR1 MNHEY and CDR2 SVGAGI. The CDR3 loop spans 14 amino acids. Here the CDR3 reads CASYYETGANEQFF. Written as DNA, the CDR3 is TGTGCCAGCTACTATGAGACAGGGGCCAATGAGCAGTTCTTC.

The chain combines TRBV11-2 with TRBJ1-1, with TRBD1 matching 9 bases. V lost 5 bases to trimming and J lost 11 bases; unmatched junction nucleotides: 9. CDR1 is SGHAT and CDR2 is FQNNGV in the germline V gene. CDR3 size: 13 residues. The chain's CDR3 is CASSLLRQGEAFF. The CDR3 DNA follows: TGTGCCAGCAGCCTATTAAGACAGGGGGAGGCTTTCTTT.

V gene TRBV19 combines with J gene TRBJ1-2; 10 bases fit TRBD1. CDR3 length: 16 amino acids. J was trimmed by 4 bases and V by 2 bases; bases with no gene match: 7. Germline V lookup: CDR1 LNHDA, CDR2 SQIVND (reference sequence). The CDR3 here is CASSIRGTGDSYGYTF. CDR3 DNA: TGTGCCAGTAGTATACGCGGGACAGGGGATTCCTATGGCTACACCTTC.

The V call is TRBV6-6, the J call TRBJ2-3, with 9 bases lining up with TRBD2. Trimming cost V 6 bases and J 2 bases; bases outside gene matches: 9. CDR3 size: 16 residues. Germline CDR1 is MNHNY and CDR2 is SVGAGI (reference sequence). Here the CDR3 DNA reads TGTGCCAGCAGGCTTAGCGGGAGCGTCAACACAGATACGCAGTATTTT. It translates to CASRLSGSVNTDTQYF.

The rearrangement uses TRBV11-1 and TRBJ2-2, with 7 bases matching TRBD2. From germline, CDR1 is SGHAT and CDR2 FQDESV (reference sequence). The length of the CDR3 is 15 residues. Trimming removed 4 bases from V and 5 bases from J; junction bases left unmatched: 7. The CDR3 DNA reads TGTGCCAGCAGCTACGGGCGGGAGTGGACCGGGGAGCTGTTTTTT. Its protein product is CASSYGREWTGELFF.

The count of this clone is one. The V gene is TRBV12-5, the J gene TRBJ2-5, with D perhaps TRBD2 (5 bases). The germline V gene has CDR1 LGHNT and CDR2 FRNRAP. The CDR3 has 14 amino acids. V was clipped by 3 bases and J by 4 bases, with 12 bases between them. The CDR3 protein is CASGFGNGGETQYF. For the CDR3, the DNA is TGTGCTAGTGGTTTCGGGAACGGAGGAGAGACCCAGTACTTC.